These 2 T cell receptor beta chains originate from one sample sequenced in a study of regulatory T cells in long-lasting Graves disease (dated by TCRdb to 2020 to 2023). The sample's time point label, in plain terms: persistent/refractory GD, antithyroid drugs over 5 years with positive TRAb. For both TCR sequencing and RNA sequencing, RNA was extracted from PBMCs using TRIzol. Preparation of the library involved multiplex PCR. Sequencing was carried out with an Illumina HiSeq 4000. To build TCR beta libraries, CDR3 regions were amplified by Arm-PCR using iRepertoire HTBI primers. TCRdb itself trimmed the public reads at Q25 with fastp, ran MiXCR and retained productive beta chains. Merged by CDR3 protein, the rows form single entries marked with the most common genes and DNA. The sample contains roughly 450,000 distinct CDR3 sequences, around 21% of them found a single time. The leading ten clones occupy 7% to 10% of the sample.

The specimen comprised peripheral blood mononuclear cells (PBMCs), sampled when the disease was refractory, from a patient treated with antithyroid drugs. These receptors were collected from a female donor with Graves disease.

This clonotype showed up many times. The J gene is TRBJ2-7, the V gene TRBV13, with TRBD1 identical over 9 bases. Losses at the gene ends were 3 bases for V and 4 bases for J; bases not matched to a gene: 7. The CDR3 contains 15 residues. Germline V gene sequence: CDR1 PRHDT, CDR2 FYEKMQ (reference sequence). The CDR3 bases are TGTGCCAGCAGCTTCCCCGGGACAGGGCGTTACGAGCAGTACTTC. It translates to CASSFPGTGRYEQYF.

This clonotype was seen a few times. The chain couples TRBV18 to TRBJ2-7; D might be TRBD2 (5 bases). V was clipped by 5 bases and J by 2 bases, with 13 bases between them. Germline V gene lookup returns CDR1 KGHSH and CDR2 LQKENI. The CDR3 is 14 residues long. CDR3 region: CASSEDSGPYEQYF. The CDR3 nucleotides read TGTGCCAGCTCAGAGGACTCCGGCCCCTACGAGCAGTACTTC.